The TCR beta chain under discussion was sequenced for a study of cytomegalovirus exposure and HLA in healthy donors (dated by TCRdb to about 2017). Study-wide context: The 650 to 750 repertoires of the first cohort and the roughly 120 validation repertoires were produced on the same platform, according to a later analysis. The study was designed to test whether signatures of past pathogen exposure could be identified by cataloging public T cell receptors. A separate validation cohort of roughly 130 different subjects was used in addition to the roughly 670-subject first cohort. The study combined high-throughput TCR immunosequencing, statistical association of individual TCRs with disease status, and machine learning to predict cytomegalovirus infection status.

The receptor library was made with the immunoSEQ multiplex PCR assay. The source study handled its data this way. A statistical classification framework was built to diagnose cytomegalovirus status from the catalog of TCR beta chain sequences. The table was pulled from immuneACCESS by TCRdb, which kept in-frame rearrangements only. Such tables lose some clones; where checked, under half of the loss comes from unresolved V genes, and the rest has no known cause. The V and J calls and clone size come from that table; D and trimming were worked out from the DNA. Present in this sample are 200,000 to 300,000 clones, approximately 90% of which were seen just once. The ten top clones hold 2.6% of the sample. From its cysteine to its phenylalanine, the CDR3 spans 14 amino acids. Here the CDR3 DNA is all that survives: 42 bases in frame from base 1. The germline V gene specifies LGHNA as CDR1 and YSLEER as CDR2. V and J are truncated by 1 base and 6 bases respectively, leaving an intervening sequence of 9 bases.

Of note for this clone: Its binding antigen is unknown. No clone much larger than this one lies a single base away; base qualities are absent.

What the work shows at the level of the full study, not this receptor alone: The authors suggested that the approach could potentially be generalized to other disease states and immunological phenotypes. In vitro tests confirmed that a few of the cytomegalovirus-associated TCR beta chains recognize cytomegalovirus antigens. The study listed approximately 150 TCR beta chains as associated with cytomegalovirus. While some public TCRs were present in many individuals, most TCR sequences turned up only very rarely across donors. Subsequent analysis determined that TCRs grouped into clusters in the first cohort also showed a tendency toward co-occurrence across the 130 or so validation repertoires, and about 94% of cluster scores exceeded 0. A later analysis lacked HLA typing for the validation cohort, so it scored co-occurrence in that cohort across all 110 or so repertoires. The classifier was reported to diagnose cytomegalovirus status with high specificity and sensitivity in both the original and validation cohorts.

Separate from the roughly 650-subject first cohort, the validation cohort of 95 to 150 subjects was the group to which the donors belonged. Sequencing was performed on PBMCs. This chain joins TRBV4-3 to TRBJ1-4; no D gene can be assigned with confidence. The sequence was collected from a man between 18 and 35 years old in good health and CMV-seronegative. Here is the DNA: TGCGCCAGCAGCCAAGTAGCCGGGGATGAAAAACTGTTTTTT. Translated, this is CASSQVAGDEKLFF.